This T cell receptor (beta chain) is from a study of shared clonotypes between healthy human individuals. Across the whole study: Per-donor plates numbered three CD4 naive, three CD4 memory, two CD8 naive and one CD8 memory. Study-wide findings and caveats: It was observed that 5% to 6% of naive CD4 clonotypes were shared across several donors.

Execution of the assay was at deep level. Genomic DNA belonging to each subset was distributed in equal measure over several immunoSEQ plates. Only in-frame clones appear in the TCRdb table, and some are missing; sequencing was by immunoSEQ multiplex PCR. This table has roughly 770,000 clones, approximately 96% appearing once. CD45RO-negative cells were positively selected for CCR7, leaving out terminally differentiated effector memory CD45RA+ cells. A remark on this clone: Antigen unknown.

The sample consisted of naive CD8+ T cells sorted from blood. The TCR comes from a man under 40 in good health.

The CDR3 DNA follows: TGTGCCAGCAGTCTCCGGGGAACCTTCTCCTACGAGCAGTACTTC. Amino acid sequence: CASSLRGTFSYEQYF. The V call is TRBV28, the J call TRBJ2-7; TRBD2 is a possible D gene (5 bases). The CDR3 has 15 residues. Germline loops: CDR1 MDHEN, CDR2 SYDVKM. V shed 5 bases and J shed 0 bases, with 14 bases lying between them.